These 26 T cell receptor beta chains originate from one sample sequenced in a study of regulatory T cells in long-lasting Graves disease. Time point of the sample: newly diagnosed GD, antithyroid drugs for less than 3 months. PBMC-extracted RNA yielded the TCR library. iRepertoire HTBI primers and Arm-PCR of CDR3 regions built TCR beta libraries. MiXCR was run by TCRdb on the multiplex PCR reads, yielding one entry per CDR3 protein. The sample records more than 400,000 distinct CDR3 sequences, around 15% being singletons. The same specimen was also included in a second study, on T cells in Graves' hyperthyroidism and ophthalmopathy.

Sequenced material: peripheral blood mononuclear cells (PBMCs), taken at new diagnosis, from a patient treated with antithyroid drugs. Receptor source: a woman aged 25 to 39 with Graves disease.

This clonotype was seen ten or more times. CDR3 region: CASIDSGYGYTF. The CDR3 bases are TGTGCCAGCATCGACTCCGGCTATGGCTACACCTTC. The chain employs TRBV6-1 and TRBJ1-2; D is undetermined. With 7 bases removed from V and 4 bases from J, the gap between germline ends came to 10 bases. Per germline, CDR1 MNHNS and CDR2 SASEGT. CDR3 size: 12 residues.

The rearrangement links TRBV15 to TRBJ2-7; 8 nucleotides agree with TRBD2. From germline, CDR1 is LNHNV and CDR2 YYDKDF (reference sequence). Unmatched junction bases numbered 9, after V lost 2 bases and J lost 6 bases. CDR3 size: 15 residues. The CDR3 protein is CATSRPTGTRLEQYF. CDR3 nucleotides: TGTGCCACCAGCAGACCCACCGGGACTAGACTCGAGCAGTACTTC.

This clonotype appeared many times. The gene calls are TRBV20-1 and TRBJ2-5; D uncertain. CDR1 is DFQATT, CDR2 SNEGSKA, per germline (reference sequence). The V gene lost 0 bases and the J gene lost 1 base, with 9 bases spanning the gap. This CDR3 is built from 14 residues. CDR3 coding DNA: TGCAGTGCTAGAGATGCAGCGCTCCAAGAGACCCAGTACTTC. It is translated as CSARDAALQETQYF.

This clonotype has a count of ten or more. The CDR3 here is CASSVALGQYAEQFF. CDR3 sequence (DNA): TGTGCCAGCAGCGTTGCCCTTGGACAGTACGCTGAGCAGTTCTTC. The chain combines TRBV11-2 with TRBJ2-1; a possible D gene is TRBD1 (6 bases). Germline lookup yields CDR1 SGHAT and CDR2 FQNNGV. V was pared by 5 bases and J by 9 bases, with 20 bases between. The CDR3 has 15 amino acids.

This clonotype was detected ten times or more. This sequence joins TRBV7-2 and TRBJ1-2; the match to TRBD1 covers 7 bases. Unmatched junction bases numbered 13, after V lost 2 bases and J lost 7 bases. CDR1 is SGHTA, CDR2 FQGNSA, per germline. This CDR3 is built from 16 residues. This CDR3 is CASSLMPTGNDGGYTF. In nucleotides, the CDR3 is TGTGCCAGCAGCTTAATGCCGACAGGGAATGATGGTGGCTACACCTTC.

This clonotype occurred many times. This chain links TRBV3-1 with TRBJ1-1; no definite D call. V was clipped by 2 bases and J by 3 bases, with 10 bases between them. The germline V gene has CDR1 LGHDT and CDR2 YNNKEL (reference sequence). This CDR3 spans 14 amino acids. CDR3 sequence: CASSQRHGDTEAFF. The CDR3 DNA reads TGTGCCAGCAGCCAAAGACATGGCGACACTGAAGCTTTCTTT.

Comments on this clonotype: An end of the junction differs from the germline gene, which may be a read error. The chain is built from TRBV18 and TRBJ1-3, with D perhaps matching TRBD1 (6 bases). Germline V gene data show CDR1 as KGHSH and CDR2 as LQKENI. This CDR3 comprises 13 residues. CDR3 protein: CASSPGQGNTRYF. CDR3 coding DNA: TGTGCCAGCTCACCGGGACAAGGAAACACCAGATATTTT.

This clonotype was seen more than once but under ten times. This chain joins TRBV6-2 or TRBV6-3 and TRBJ1-2; 9 bases match TRBD1. Germline V gives CDR1 MNHEY, CDR2 SVGEGT. This CDR3 contains 16 residues. J was trimmed by 3 bases and V by 7 bases; bases with no gene match: 12. The CDR3 nucleotides read TGTGCCAGCAATACCGGGGACAGGGAGGCAGACTATGGCTACACCTTC. It codes for CASNTGDREADYGYTF.

V gene TRBV27 combines with J gene TRBJ1-2, with 10 bases matching TRBD1. Germline-derived CDR1 and CDR2 are MNHEY and SMNVEV (reference sequence). This CDR3 region has 14 residues. V was clipped by 8 bases and J by 4 bases; unmatched bases: 7. The CDR3: CASGPGQGSYGYTF. The CDR3 region has the DNA TGTGCCAGCGGGCCGGGACAGGGGTCCTATGGCTACACCTTC.

This clonotype was seen many times. The rearrangement joins TRBV7-9 to TRBJ1-1; D uncertain. Germline assignment: CDR1 SEHNR and CDR2 FQNEAQ (reference sequence). The CDR3 contains 13 residues. V was trimmed by 4 bases and J by 0 bases, leaving 6 bases between them. For the CDR3, the DNA is TGTGCCAGCAGCTCCCAGATGAACACTGAAGCTTTCTTT. Translation: CASSSQMNTEAFF.

This clonotype was detected many times. J is TRBJ1-5 and V is TRBV28; D is possibly TRBD1 (6 bases). V gave up 7 bases and J gave up 4 bases, with 14 bases separating them. There are 14 residues in the CDR3. Germline CDR1 MDHEN, CDR2 SYDVKM. Written as DNA, the CDR3 is TGTGCCAGCAACCTAGACAGGCCTAATCAGCCCCAGCATTTT. It specifies CASNLDRPNQPQHF.

This clonotype was found a few times. This may be a read error: a much more frequent sequence differs by one nucleotide. CDR3 amino acids: CAGSSGDEQFF. DNA for the CDR3: TGTGCCGGCAGCTCGGGTGATGAGCAGTTCTTC. V is TRBV11-2 and J is TRBJ2-1; D is uncertain. Germline CDR1 is SGHAT and CDR2 is FQNNGV. This CDR3 spans 11 amino acids.

This clonotype occurred many times. The chain carries TRBV18 and TRBJ1-5; D is ambiguous. Trimming pared 2 bases from V and 0 bases from J, leaving 8 bases between. CDR3 length equals 15 residues. CDR1 is KGHSH, CDR2 LQKENI, per germline. The CDR3 region is CASSPLSGSNQPQHF. CDR3 bases: TGTGCCAGCTCACCATTATCGGGTAGCAATCAGCCCCAGCATTTT.

This clonotype was seen many times. The V call is TRBV6-1, the J call TRBJ1-5; the match to TRBD1 covers 9 bases. Germline trimming cut 5 bases from V and 7 bases from J; bases unmatched to any gene: 12. Per the germline V gene, CDR1 is MNHNS and CDR2 is SASEGT. CDR3 length: 16 residues. CDR3 in amino acids: CASSRAGTGLDQPQHF. The CDR3 DNA sequence: TGTGCCAGCAGTCGAGCCGGGACAGGGTTAGACCAGCCCCAGCATTTT.

The chain employs TRBV7-2 and TRBJ2-3, with D maybe TRBD2 (6 bases). The CDR3 covers 14 residues. Trimming removed 5 bases at V and 2 bases at J, with 11 bases between. Looked up from germline, CDR1 is SGHTA and CDR2 is FQGNSA. CDR3 coding DNA: TGTGCCAGCAGCGGTAGCGGACCCACAGATACGCAGTATTTT. It is translated as CASSGSGPTDTQYF.

There are a few counts of this clonotype. V and J are TRBV6-4 and TRBJ1-5; D may be TRBD1 (5 bases). Germline V gives CDR1 MRHNA, CDR2 SNTAGT. The CDR3 spans 15 residues. The germline V and J ends were trimmed by 11 bases and 7 bases, with 24 bases remaining between them. The CDR3 loop is CAVSRGLGGRQPQHF. CDR3 bases: TGTGCCGTCAGCCGGGGACTGGGTGGGAGACAGCCCCAGCATTTT.

This chain uses TRBV5-1 with TRBJ2-1, with 9 bases aligning to TRBD2. J gave up 2 bases and V 4 bases, and 10 bases lay outside the gene matches. Germline lookup yields CDR1 SGHRS and CDR2 YFSETQ. The CDR3 length is 17 residues. The CDR3 bases are TGCGCCAGCAGCCCCCATTCTGGCGGGAGGGCCTACAATGAGCAGTTCTTC. Translation gives CASSPHSGGRAYNEQFF.

There are a few counts of this clonotype. The chain uses TRBV7-9 and TRBJ2-1; TRBD1 matches at 8 bases. Unmatched junction bases numbered 16, after V lost 6 bases and J lost 6 bases. This CDR3 region has 17 residues. Germline values: CDR1 SEHNR, CDR2 FQNEAQ (reference sequence). The CDR3 DNA sequence: TGTGCCAGCAGGAAAAGTGGGTTGTCAGGGGGCCTCAATGAGCAGTTCTTC. It yields the protein CASRKSGLSGGLNEQFF.

This clonotype was observed a handful of times. The chain combines TRBV7-9 with TRBJ2-1, with D unresolved. V lost 0 bases and J lost 2, with 11 bases in between. The CDR3 loop spans 16 amino acids. Germline CDR1 and CDR2: SEHNR and FQNEAQ (reference sequence). The CDR3 DNA reads TGTGCCAGCAGCTTAGCTTTTGGGTCGGCCTACAATGAGCAGTTCTTC. Translating gives CASSLAFGSAYNEQFF.

The chain carries TRBV28 and TRBJ1-1, with TRBD1 as a possible D gene (5 bases). Germline V lookup: CDR1 MDHEN, CDR2 SYDVKM. V gave up 6 bases and J gave up 3 bases, with 11 bases separating them. The CDR3 has 13 amino acids. CDR3 residues: CASRRGGDTEAFF. CDR3 nucleotide sequence: TGTGCCAGCAGGAGGGGTGGGGACACTGAAGCTTTCTTT.

The genes are TRBV19 and TRBJ1-6; 7 bases map to TRBD1. Germline V gene data show CDR1 as LNHDA and CDR2 as SQIVND (reference sequence). The CDR3 covers 16 residues. The trim removed 7 bases at V and 7 bases at J, leaving 13 bases unmatched. CDR3: CASTSSHGTVNSPLHF. CDR3 coding DNA: TGTGCCAGTACCTCGTCACACGGGACAGTGAATTCACCCCTCCACTTT.

This clonotype was detected ten times or more. The V gene is TRBV20-1, the J gene TRBJ1-2, with 9 nucleotides matching TRBD1. This CDR3 contains 15 residues. Germline V gene lookup returns CDR1 DFQATT and CDR2 SNEGSKA (reference sequence). Unmatched junction bases numbered 9, after V lost 2 bases and J lost 5 bases. Here the CDR3 DNA reads TGCAGTGCTAGAAATGGAGGGACAGGGTCGTATGGCTACACCTTC. It yields the protein CSARNGGTGSYGYTF.

This clonotype showed up just a few times. The chain joins TRBV4-1 to TRBJ2-3, with D hard to call. Trimming stripped 0 bases from V and 2 bases from J, with 6 bases between. Per the germline V gene, CDR1 is MGHRA and CDR2 is YSYEKL. The CDR3 loop spans 14 amino acids. CDR3 sequence reads: CASSQEGPTDTQYF. The CDR3, as DNA: TGCGCCAGCAGCCAAGAAGGGCCCACAGATACGCAGTATTTT.

This clonotype was counted many times. V and J are TRBV7-9 and TRBJ2-7; 9 bases fit TRBD2. The CDR3 is 16 residues long. V lost 2 bases and J lost 6; bases outside the gene matches: 11. CDR1 SEHNR and CDR2 FQNEAQ come from the germline V gene (reference sequence). The DNA for the CDR3 is TGTGCCAGCAGCTTACCCCAAGGTAGCGGGAGCTCCGAGCAGTACTTC. This codes for CASSLPQGSGSSEQYF.

This clonotype was seen ten or more times. The chain has TRBV15 and TRBJ2-3; D unclear. V was pared by 1 base and J by 3 bases, with 20 bases between. The CDR3 spans 18 residues. Germline CDR1 is LNHNV and CDR2 is YYDKDF (reference sequence). CDR3 sequence: CATSRVAVFAGMTDTQYF. In DNA form, the CDR3 reads TGTGCCACCAGCAGAGTGGCAGTTTTTGCAGGTATGACAGATACGCAGTATTTT.

Many counts were recorded for this clonotype. The rearrangement joins TRBV12-3 or TRBV12-4 to TRBJ1-5; D unclear. Trimming pared 6 bases from V and 3 bases from J, leaving 6 bases between. The CDR3 is 12 amino acids. The CDR3 nucleotides are TGTGCCAGCAGGGGATTCAATCAGCCCCAGCATTTT. Protein product: CASRGFNQPQHF.